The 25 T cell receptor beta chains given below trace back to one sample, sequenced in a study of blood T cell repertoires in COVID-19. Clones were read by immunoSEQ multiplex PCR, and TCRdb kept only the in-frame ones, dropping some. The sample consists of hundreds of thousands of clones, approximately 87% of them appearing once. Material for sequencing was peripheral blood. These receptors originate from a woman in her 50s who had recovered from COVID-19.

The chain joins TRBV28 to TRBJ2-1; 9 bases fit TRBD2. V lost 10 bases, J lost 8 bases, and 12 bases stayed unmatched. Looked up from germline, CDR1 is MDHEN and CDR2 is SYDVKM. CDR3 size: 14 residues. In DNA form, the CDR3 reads TGTGCCACAAATCCCGGCGGGAGGGCCGATGAGCAGTTCTTC. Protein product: CATNPGGRADEQFF.

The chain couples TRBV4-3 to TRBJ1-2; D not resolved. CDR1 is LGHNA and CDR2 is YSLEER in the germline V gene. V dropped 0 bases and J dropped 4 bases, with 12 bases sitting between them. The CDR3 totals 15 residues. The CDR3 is CASSQDLLEGYGYTF. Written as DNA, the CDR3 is TGCGCCAGCAGCCAAGATTTGCTGGAGGGCTATGGCTACACCTTC.

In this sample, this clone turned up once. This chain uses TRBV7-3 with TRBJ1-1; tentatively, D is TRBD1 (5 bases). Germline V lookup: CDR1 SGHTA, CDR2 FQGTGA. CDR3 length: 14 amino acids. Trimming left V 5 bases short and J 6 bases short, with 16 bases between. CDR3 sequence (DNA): TGTGCCAGCAGCGCGGGGGTCCCCGGGGCTGAAGCTTTCTTT. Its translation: CASSAGVPGAEAFF.

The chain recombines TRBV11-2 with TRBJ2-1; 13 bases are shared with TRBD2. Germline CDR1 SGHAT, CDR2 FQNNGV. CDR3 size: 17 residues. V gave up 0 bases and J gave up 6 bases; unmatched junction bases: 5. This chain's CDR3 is CASSLELAGGAGNEQFF. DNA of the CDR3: TGTGCCAGCAGCTTAGAACTAGCGGGAGGGGCAGGCAATGAGCAGTTCTTC. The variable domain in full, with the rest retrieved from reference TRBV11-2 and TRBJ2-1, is EAGVAQSPRYKIIEKRQSVAFWCNPISGHATLYWYQQILGQGPKLLIQFQNNGVVDDSQLPKDRFSAERLKGVDSTLKIQPAKLEDSAVYLCASSLELAGGAGNEQFFGPGTRLTVL.

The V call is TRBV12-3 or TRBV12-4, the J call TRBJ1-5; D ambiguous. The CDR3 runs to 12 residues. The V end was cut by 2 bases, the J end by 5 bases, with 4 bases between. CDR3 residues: CASSLLDQPQHF. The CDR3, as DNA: TGTGCCAGCAGTTTATTAGATCAGCCCCAGCATTTT.

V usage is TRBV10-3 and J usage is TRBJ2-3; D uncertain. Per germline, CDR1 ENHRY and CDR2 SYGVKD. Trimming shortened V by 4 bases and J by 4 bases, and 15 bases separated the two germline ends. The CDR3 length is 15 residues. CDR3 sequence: CAISVGESWPDTQYF. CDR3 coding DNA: TGTGCCATCAGTGTCGGAGAGTCGTGGCCAGATACGCAGTATTTT.

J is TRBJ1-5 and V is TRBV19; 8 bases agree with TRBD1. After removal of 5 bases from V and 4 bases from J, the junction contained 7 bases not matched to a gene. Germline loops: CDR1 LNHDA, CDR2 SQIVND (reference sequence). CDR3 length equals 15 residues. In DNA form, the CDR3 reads TGTGCCAGTAGTCAAGGGACAGGCAGTAATCAGCCCCAGCATTTT. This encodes CASSQGTGSNQPQHF. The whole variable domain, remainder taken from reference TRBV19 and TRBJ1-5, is DGGITQSPKYLFRKEGQNVTLSCEQNLNHDAMYWYRQDPGQGLRLIYYSQIVNDFQKGDIAEGYSVSREKKESFPLTVTSAQKNPTAFYLCASSQGTGSNQPQHFGDGTRLSIL.

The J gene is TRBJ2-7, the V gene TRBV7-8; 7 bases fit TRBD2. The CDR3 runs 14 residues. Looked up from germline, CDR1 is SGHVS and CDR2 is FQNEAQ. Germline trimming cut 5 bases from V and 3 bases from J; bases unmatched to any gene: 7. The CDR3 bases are TGTGCCAGCAGCAATCCCAGGGACTACTACGAGCAGTACTTC. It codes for CASSNPRDYYEQYF. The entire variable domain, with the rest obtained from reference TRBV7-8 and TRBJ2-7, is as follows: GAGVSQSPRYKVAKRGQDVALRCDPISGHVSLFWYQQALGQGPEFLTYFQNEAQLDKSGLPSDRFFAERPEGSVSTLKIQRTQQEDSAVYLCASSNPRDYYEQYFGPGTRLTVT.

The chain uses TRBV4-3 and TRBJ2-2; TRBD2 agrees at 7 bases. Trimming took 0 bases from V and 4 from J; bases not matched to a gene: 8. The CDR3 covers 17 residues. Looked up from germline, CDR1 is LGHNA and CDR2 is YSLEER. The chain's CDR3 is CASSQDREGMVTGELFF. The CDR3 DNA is TGCGCCAGCAGCCAAGATAGGGAGGGAATGGTCACCGGGGAGCTGTTTTTT.

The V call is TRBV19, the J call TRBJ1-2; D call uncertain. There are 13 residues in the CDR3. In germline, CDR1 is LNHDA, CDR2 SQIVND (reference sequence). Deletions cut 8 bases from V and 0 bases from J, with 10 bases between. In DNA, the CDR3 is TGTGCCAGTTCGGTGCTGTCTAACTATGGCTACACCTTC. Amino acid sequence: CASSVLSNYGYTF.

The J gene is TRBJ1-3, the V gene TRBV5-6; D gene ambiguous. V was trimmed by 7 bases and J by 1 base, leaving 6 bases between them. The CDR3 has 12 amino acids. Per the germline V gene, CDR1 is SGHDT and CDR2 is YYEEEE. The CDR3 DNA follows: TGTGCCAGCTCCGGTTCTGGAAACACCATATATTTT. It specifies CASSGSGNTIYF.

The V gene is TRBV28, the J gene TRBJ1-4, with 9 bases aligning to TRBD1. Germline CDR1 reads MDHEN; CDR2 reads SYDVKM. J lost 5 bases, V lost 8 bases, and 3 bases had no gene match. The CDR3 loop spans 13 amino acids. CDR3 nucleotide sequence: TGTGCCAGCGGGACAGGGAGGAATGAAAAACTGTTTTTT. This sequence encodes CASGTGRNEKLFF.

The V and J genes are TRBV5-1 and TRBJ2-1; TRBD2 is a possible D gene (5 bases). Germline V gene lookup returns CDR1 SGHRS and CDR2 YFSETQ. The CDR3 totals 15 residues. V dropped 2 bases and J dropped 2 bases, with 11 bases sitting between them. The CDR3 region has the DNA TGCGCCAGCAGCTTCGAGGACTCCGCCTACAATGAGCAGTTCTTC. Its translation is CASSFEDSAYNEQFF. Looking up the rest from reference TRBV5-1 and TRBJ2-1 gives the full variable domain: KAGVTQTPRYLIKTRGQQVTLSCSPISGHRSVSWYQQTPGQGLQFLFEYFSETQRNKGNFPGRFSGRQFSNSRSEMNVSTLELGDSALYLCASSFEDSAYNEQFFGPGTRLTVL.

The CDR3 region is CASSQEGETQYF. The CDR3, as DNA: TGCGCCAGCAGCCAAGAGGGAGAAACGCAGTATTTT. This chain uses TRBV4-3 with TRBJ2-3; tentatively, D is TRBD2 (5 bases). V was clipped by 0 bases and J by 9 bases, with 7 bases between them. Germline CDR1 and CDR2: LGHNA and YSLEER. The CDR3 runs to 12 residues.

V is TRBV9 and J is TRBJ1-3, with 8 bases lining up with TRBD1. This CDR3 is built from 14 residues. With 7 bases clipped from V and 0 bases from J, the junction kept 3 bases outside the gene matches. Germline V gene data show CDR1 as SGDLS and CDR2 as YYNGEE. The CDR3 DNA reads TGTGCCAGCGCCGGGACAGGCTCTGGAAACACCATATATTTT. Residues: CASAGTGSGNTIYF.

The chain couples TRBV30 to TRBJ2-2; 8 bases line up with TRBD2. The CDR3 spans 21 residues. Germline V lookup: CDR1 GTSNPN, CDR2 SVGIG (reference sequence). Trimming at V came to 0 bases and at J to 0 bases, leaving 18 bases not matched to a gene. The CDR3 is CAWSVLLVWLAGVTNTGELFF. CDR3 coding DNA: TGTGCCTGGAGTGTACTTCTGGTTTGGCTAGCGGGCGTCACGAACACCGGGGAGCTGTTTTTT.

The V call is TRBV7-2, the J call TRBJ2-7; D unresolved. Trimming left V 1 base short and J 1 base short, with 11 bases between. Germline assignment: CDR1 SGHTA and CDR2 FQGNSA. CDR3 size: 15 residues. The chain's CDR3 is CASSLDRSLSYEQYF. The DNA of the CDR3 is TGTGCCAGCAGCTTAGACAGATCCCTTTCCTACGAGCAGTACTTC. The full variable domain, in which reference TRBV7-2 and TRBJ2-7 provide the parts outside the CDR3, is GAGVSQSPSNKVTEKGKDVELRCDPISGHTALYWYRQSLGQGLEFLIYFQGNSAPDKSGLPSDRFSAERTGGSVSTLTIQRTQQEDSAVYLCASSLDRSLSYEQYFGPGTRLTVT.

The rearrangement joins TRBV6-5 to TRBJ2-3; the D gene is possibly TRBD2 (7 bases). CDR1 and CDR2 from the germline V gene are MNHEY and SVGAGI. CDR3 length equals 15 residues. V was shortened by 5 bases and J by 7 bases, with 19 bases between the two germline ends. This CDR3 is CASSHRGLGGYTQYF. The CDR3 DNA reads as TGTGCCAGCAGTCACCGGGGGCTGGGGGGGTATACGCAGTATTTT.

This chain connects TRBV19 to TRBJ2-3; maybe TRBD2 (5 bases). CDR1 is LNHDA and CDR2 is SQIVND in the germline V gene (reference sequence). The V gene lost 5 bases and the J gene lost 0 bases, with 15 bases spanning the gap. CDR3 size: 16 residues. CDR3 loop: CASSRDPAASTDTQYF. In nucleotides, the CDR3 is TGTGCCAGTAGTCGGGATCCGGCGGCAAGCACAGATACGCAGTATTTT.

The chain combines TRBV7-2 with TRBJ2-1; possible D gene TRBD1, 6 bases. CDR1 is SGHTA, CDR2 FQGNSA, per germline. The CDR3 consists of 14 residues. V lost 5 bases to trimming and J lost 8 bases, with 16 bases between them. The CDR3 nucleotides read TGTGCCAGCAGCCTCACTGGACAGACCTATGAGCAGTTCTTC. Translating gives CASSLTGQTYEQFF.

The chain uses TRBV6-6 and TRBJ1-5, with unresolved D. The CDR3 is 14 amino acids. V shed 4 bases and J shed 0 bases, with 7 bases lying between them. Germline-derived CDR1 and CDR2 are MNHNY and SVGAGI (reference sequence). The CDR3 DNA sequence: TGTGCCAGCAGTTCTGTAGCTAGCAATCAGCCCCAGCATTTT. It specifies CASSSVASNQPQHF.

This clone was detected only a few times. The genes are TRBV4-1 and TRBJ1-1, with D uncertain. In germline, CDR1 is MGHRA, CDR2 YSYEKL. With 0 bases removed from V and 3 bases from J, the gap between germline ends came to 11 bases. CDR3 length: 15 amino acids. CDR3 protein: CASSQDRAPYTEAFF. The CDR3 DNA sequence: TGCGCCAGCAGCCAAGATCGCGCCCCTTACACTGAAGCTTTCTTT.

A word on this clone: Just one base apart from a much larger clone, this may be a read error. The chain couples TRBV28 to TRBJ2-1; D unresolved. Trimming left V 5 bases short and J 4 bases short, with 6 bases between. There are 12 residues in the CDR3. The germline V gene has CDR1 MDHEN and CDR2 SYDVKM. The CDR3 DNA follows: TGTGCCAGCAGTCCAAATTACAATGAGCAGTTCTTC. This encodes CASSPNYNEQFF.

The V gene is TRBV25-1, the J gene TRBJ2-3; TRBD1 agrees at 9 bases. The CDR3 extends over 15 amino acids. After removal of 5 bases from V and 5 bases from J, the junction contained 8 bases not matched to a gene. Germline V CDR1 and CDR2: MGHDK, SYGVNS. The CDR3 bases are TGTGCCAGCAGTACCACAGGGGGCTTTCGAGATACGCAGTATTTT. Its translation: CASSTTGGFRDTQYF.

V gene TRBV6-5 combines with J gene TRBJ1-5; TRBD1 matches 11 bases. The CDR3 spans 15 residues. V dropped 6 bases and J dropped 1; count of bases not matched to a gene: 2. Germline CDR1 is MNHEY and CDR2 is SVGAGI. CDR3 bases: TGTGCCAGCAGGGGACAGGGGGGAAGCAATCAGCCCCAGCATTTT. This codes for CASRGQGGSNQPQHF.